This TCR beta chain was sequenced in a study of blood T cells in healthy people across ages. Study-wide results and limits: The study found more naive CD4+ cells and higher diversity in long-lived than aged donors.

The use of a sample-barcoded 5' primer and a J-beta primer mix characterized a second PCR of about 6 to 12 cycles. Carrying 12 random nucleotides, a template-switch adaptor labeled each individual cDNA molecule. TCRdb re-analysed the 5' RACE reads in MiXCR, keeping a single row per CDR3 protein. In the table there are roughly 700,000 distinct CDR3 sequences, approximately 50% of which are singletons. The trim removed 8 bases at V and 3 bases at J, leaving 5 bases unmatched. The CDR3 is 14 amino acids. CDR1 SGHTA and CDR2 FQGNSA come from the germline V gene. Each sample yielded at least 6 million isolated PBMCs. As for this clonotype: Its antigen is unknown.

Sequences were obtained from blood. The receptor comes from a woman in her sixties in good health. The J gene is TRBJ2-2, the V gene TRBV7-2; 8 bases fit TRBD2. CDR3: CASVSGGYTGELFF. CDR3 DNA: TGTGCCAGCGTGTCGGGAGGGTACACCGGGGAGCTGTTTTTT.